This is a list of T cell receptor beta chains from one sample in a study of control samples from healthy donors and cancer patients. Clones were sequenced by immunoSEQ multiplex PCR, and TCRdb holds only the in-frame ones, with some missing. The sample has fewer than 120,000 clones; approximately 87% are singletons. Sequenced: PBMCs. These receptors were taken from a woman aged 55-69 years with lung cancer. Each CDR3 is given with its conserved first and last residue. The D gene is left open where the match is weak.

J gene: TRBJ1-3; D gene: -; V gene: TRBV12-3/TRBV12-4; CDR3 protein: CASSFGHGNTIYF
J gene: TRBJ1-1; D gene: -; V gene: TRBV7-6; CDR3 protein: CASSLSGQILWGGTEAFF
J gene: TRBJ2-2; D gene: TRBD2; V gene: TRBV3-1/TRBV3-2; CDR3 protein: CASSRGLAATGELFF
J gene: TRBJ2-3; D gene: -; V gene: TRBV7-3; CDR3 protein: CASSPTPTIREKGRATDTQYF
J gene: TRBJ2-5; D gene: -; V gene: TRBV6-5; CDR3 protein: CASSRQWILAETQYF
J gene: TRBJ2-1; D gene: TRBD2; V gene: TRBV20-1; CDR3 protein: CSASPGTSGRADEQFF
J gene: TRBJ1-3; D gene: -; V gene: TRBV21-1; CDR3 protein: CASSKQVMENTIYF
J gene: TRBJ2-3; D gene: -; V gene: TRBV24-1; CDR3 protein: CATSDLTTQYF
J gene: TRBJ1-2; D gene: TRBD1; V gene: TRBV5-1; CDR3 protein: CASSPGQGVPHTF
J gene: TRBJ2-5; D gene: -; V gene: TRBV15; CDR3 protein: CATSRDYNFETQYF
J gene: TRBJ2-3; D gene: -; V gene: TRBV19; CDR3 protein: CASSPRDLSTDTQYF
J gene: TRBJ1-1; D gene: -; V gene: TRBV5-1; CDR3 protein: CASSLGRQGPPNTEAFF
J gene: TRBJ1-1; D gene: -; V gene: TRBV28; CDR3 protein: CASSPLNIGAMSEAFF
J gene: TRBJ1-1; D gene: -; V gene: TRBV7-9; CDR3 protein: CASTLSANTEAFF
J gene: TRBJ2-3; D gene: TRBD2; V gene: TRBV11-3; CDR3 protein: CASSLDWERGLADTQYF
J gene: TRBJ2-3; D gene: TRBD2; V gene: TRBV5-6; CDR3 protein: CASSLTVAGGTTDTQYF
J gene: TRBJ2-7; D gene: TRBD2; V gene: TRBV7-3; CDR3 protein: CASSVTSGGYYEQYF
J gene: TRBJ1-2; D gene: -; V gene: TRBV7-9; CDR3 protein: CASSLGGIYGYTF
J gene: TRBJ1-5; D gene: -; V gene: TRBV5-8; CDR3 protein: CASSLLGTPYSNQPQHF
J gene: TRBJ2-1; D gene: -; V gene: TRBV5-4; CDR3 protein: CASSKDRNEQFF
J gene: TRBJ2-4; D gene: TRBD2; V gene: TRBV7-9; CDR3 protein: CASSPLAGLAKNIQYF
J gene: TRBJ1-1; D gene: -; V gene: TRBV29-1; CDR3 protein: CSVVITGSNTEAFF
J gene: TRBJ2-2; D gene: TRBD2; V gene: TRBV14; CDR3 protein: CASSSGTSETGELFF
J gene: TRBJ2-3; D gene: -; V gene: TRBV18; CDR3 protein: CASSPTGMNTQYF
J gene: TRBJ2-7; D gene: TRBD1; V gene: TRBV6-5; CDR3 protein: CASSLGQGIYEQYF
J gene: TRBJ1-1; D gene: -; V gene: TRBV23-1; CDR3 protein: CASSQSKTPLNTEAFF
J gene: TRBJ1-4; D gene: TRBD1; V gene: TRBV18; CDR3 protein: CASSPPGTGALFF
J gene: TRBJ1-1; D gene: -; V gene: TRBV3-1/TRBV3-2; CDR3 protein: CASSQEAGNTEAFF
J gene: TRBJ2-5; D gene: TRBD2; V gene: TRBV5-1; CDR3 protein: CASSLAASGQETQYF
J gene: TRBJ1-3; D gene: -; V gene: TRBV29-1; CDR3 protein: CSVLQTFPGNTIYF
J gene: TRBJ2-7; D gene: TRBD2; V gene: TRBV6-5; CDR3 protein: CASSPGGIGTKEQYF
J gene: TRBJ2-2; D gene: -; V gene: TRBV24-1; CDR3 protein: CATEGLRTGELFF
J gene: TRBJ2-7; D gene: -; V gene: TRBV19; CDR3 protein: CASSMGLPAEQYF
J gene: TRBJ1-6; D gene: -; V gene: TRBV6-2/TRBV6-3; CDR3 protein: CASSWVNSPLHF
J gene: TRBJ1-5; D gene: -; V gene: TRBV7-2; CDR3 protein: CASSVMNNQPQHF
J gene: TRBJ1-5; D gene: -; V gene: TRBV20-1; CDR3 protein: CSASMGRTYQPQHF
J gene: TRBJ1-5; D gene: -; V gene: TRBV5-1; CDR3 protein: CASSLEGAVDQPQHF
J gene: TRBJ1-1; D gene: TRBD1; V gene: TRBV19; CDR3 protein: CASRPGQGAGGTEAFF
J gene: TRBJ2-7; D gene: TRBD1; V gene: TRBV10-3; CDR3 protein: CAIRSGTDSYEQYF
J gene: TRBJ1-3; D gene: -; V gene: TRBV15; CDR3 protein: CATSRSGTRVSGNTIYF
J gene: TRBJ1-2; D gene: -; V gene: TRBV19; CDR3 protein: CASSMDELYGYTF
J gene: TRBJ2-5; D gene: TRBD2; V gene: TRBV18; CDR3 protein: CASSSLILAGAEETQYF